The 22 T cell receptor beta chains given below trace back to one sample, sequenced in a study. MiXCR, run by TCRdb on the 5' RACE reads, gives a single entry per CDR3 protein. This sample has 45,000 to 55,000 distinct CDR3 sequences; roughly 22% occur once, and the top ten carry approximately 3.4%. Specimen: tumor-infiltrating naive CD4+ T cells sorted from the breast tumor. Subset in this sample: naive CD4+ T cells, CD4+CD45RA+CD25-. The receptors originated from a female donor with breast cancer.

In its sample, this clonotype was seen a few times. The chain couples TRBV27 to TRBJ1-2, with a weak D call TRBD1 (6 bases). The ends were cut back, 5 bases at V and 8 bases at J, with 15 bases in the middle. CDR3 length equals 13 residues. CDR1 and CDR2 (germline): MNHEY, SMNVEV (reference sequence). The CDR3 bases are TGTGCCAGCAGTCCAGAGCGGGGGGCCGGCTACACCTTC. Its translation is CASSPERGAGYTF.

This clonotype has just a few counts. The rearrangement links TRBV9 to TRBJ2-7; 9 nucleotides line up with TRBD2. Germline V CDR1 and CDR2: SGDLS, YYNGEE. The CDR3 has 16 amino acids. V shed 4 bases and J 7 bases; nucleotides not matched to a gene: 15. The CDR3 region has the DNA TGTGCCAGCAGCCCTGGACTAGCGTCAGGCCTTGGGGAGCAGTACTTC. Translation gives CASSPGLASGLGEQYF.

This clonotype is judged medium-sized. The CDR3 DNA reads as TGCAGTGCTAGAGATCCTGCCGCAGGGCCCAAAAACATTCAGTACTTC. Its protein is CSARDPAAGPKNIQYF. The V and J genes are TRBV20-1 and TRBJ2-4, with TRBD1 as a possible D gene (5 bases). Germline V gives CDR1 DFQATT, CDR2 SNEGSKA (reference sequence). CDR3 size: 16 residues. With 0 bases removed from V and 2 bases from J, the gap between germline ends came to 14 bases.

This chain uses TRBV28 with TRBJ2-1; 10 bases map to TRBD2. The V gene's germline CDR1 is MDHEN and CDR2 SYDVKM. The CDR3 has 16 residues. With 4 bases clipped from V and 3 bases from J, the junction kept 6 bases outside the gene matches. CDR3 DNA sequence: TGTGCCAGCAGTTCTTCACTAGCGGGGAACTACAATGAGCAGTTCTTC. Residues: CASSSSLAGNYNEQFF.

The chain couples TRBV2 to TRBJ2-1; perhaps TRBD2 as D (5 bases). Deletions cut 7 bases from V and 9 bases from J, with 10 bases between. Germline lookup yields CDR1 SNHLY and CDR2 FYNNEI. This CDR3 is built from 11 residues. The CDR3 DNA sequence: TGTGCCAGCACCGTTGAGGGTGAGCAGTTCTTC. This gives the protein CASTVEGEQFF. Complete variable domain (other parts from reference TRBV2 and TRBJ2-1): EPEVTQTPSHQVTQMGQEVILRCVPISNHLYFYWYRQILGQKVEFLVSFYNNEISEKSEIFDDQFSVERPDGSNFTLKIRSTKLEDSAMYFCASTVEGEQFFGPGTRLTVL.

The rearrangement links TRBV12-3 or TRBV12-4 to TRBJ2-3; TRBD1 agrees at 10 bases. The CDR3 runs 15 residues. With 5 bases clipped from V and 11 bases from J, the junction kept 13 bases outside the gene matches. The CDR3 DNA reads as TGTGCCAGCAGTCAAATCGGACAGGGGGGAGGAAAGCAGTATTTT. This codes for CASSQIGQGGGKQYF.

This clonotype was recorded at least ten times. V usage is TRBV4-1 and J usage is TRBJ2-2, with D uncertain. This CDR3 spans 16 amino acids. V lost 4 bases to trimming and J lost 0 bases, with 12 bases between them. CDR1 and CDR2 (germline): MGHRA, YSYEKL. CDR3: CASSRRRLANTGELFF. The CDR3 DNA follows: TGCGCCAGCAGCCGCAGGCGGCTCGCGAACACCGGGGAGCTGTTTTTT.

This clonotype has a handful of counts. The chain uses TRBV2 and TRBJ2-2; D might be TRBD1 (5 bases). The CDR3 spans 14 residues. Deletions cut 5 bases from V and 1 base from J, with 8 bases between. Germline-derived CDR1 and CDR2 are SNHLY and FYNNEI. The CDR3 region has the DNA TGTGCCAGCAGTCTAAGGGGGAACACCGGGGAGCTGTTTTTT. It yields the protein CASSLRGNTGELFF.

The V gene is TRBV12-3 or TRBV12-4, the J gene TRBJ2-1, with 7 bases aligning to TRBD2. The CDR3 extends over 15 amino acids. V dropped 5 bases and J dropped 2; count of bases not matched to a gene: 6. The CDR3 protein is CASSPLAAPYNEQFF. CDR3 bases: TGTGCCAGCAGTCCGCTAGCGGCTCCCTACAATGAGCAGTTCTTC.

This clonotype turned up a few times. The chain combines TRBV6-1 with TRBJ2-2; D uncertain. From germline, CDR1 is MNHNS and CDR2 SASEGT. The CDR3 covers 15 residues. V lost 7 bases, J lost 2 bases, and 14 bases lay in between. The CDR3 loop is CASNGRSHNTGELFF. The CDR3 DNA sequence: TGTGCCAGCAACGGACGGAGTCACAACACCGGGGAGCTGTTTTTT.

The V call is TRBV3-1, the J call TRBJ2-1, with D unresolved. V shed 0 bases and J shed 4 bases, with 7 bases lying between them. The CDR3 extends over 14 amino acids. The germline V gene encodes CDR1 LGHDT and CDR2 YNNKEL (reference sequence). The DNA for the CDR3 is TGTGCCAGCAGCCAAGATGGGCAGTACAATGAGCAGTTCTTC. Translated, it gives CASSQDGQYNEQFF.

This clonotype was seen a few times. The rearrangement uses TRBV10-2 and TRBJ2-7; no clear D. The CDR3 runs 13 residues. The germline V gene has CDR1 WSHSY and CDR2 SAAADI. Trimming removed 2 bases at V and 3 bases at J, with 8 bases between. CDR3 sequence reads: CASSEATDYEQYF. CDR3 nucleotides: TGCGCCAGCAGTGAGGCCACAGACTACGAGCAGTACTTC.

The rearrangement joins TRBV12-3 or TRBV12-4 to TRBJ1-1; D is undetermined. CDR3 length equals 13 residues. Trimming shortened V by 1 base and J by 6 bases, and 9 bases separated the two germline ends. The CDR3 DNA reads TGTGCCAGCAGTTTAGACAGACTACCTGAAGCTTTCTTT. Amino acids: CASSLDRLPEAFF.

The V call is TRBV4-1, the J call TRBJ2-3, with D unresolved. The CDR3 consists of 13 residues. Trimming cost V 0 bases and J 5 bases, with 6 bases left between them. Germline V gene sequence: CDR1 MGHRA, CDR2 YSYEKL. In DNA form, the CDR3 reads TGCGCCAGCAGCCAAGAGTGGGAAGATACGCAGTATTTT. Translated, it gives CASSQEWEDTQYF.

CDR3 sequence reads: CASSLDGRERTEAFF. CDR3 nucleotide sequence: TGCGCCAGCAGCTTGGACGGCAGGGAGAGAACTGAAGCTTTCTTT. The rearrangement joins TRBV5-1 to TRBJ1-1; D might be TRBD1 (5 bases). The germline V gene has CDR1 SGHRS and CDR2 YFSETQ. The V end lost 0 bases, the J end lost 5 bases, and 14 bases lay between the germline ends. The CDR3 is 15 amino acids. The complete variable domain, with remaining parts taken from reference TRBV5-1 and TRBJ1-1, reads KAGVTQTPRYLIKTRGQQVTLSCSPISGHRSVSWYQQTPGQGLQFLFEYFSETQRNKGNFPGRFSGRQFSNSRSEMNVSTLELGDSALYLCASSLDGRERTEAFFGQGTRLTVV.

J is TRBJ1-1 and V is TRBV7-9; D uncertain. Trimming removed 1 base from V and 1 base from J, with 4 bases in between. Germline-derived CDR1 and CDR2 are SEHNR and FQNEAQ (reference sequence). The CDR3 runs 13 residues. CDR3 DNA sequence: TGTGCCAGCAGCTTAGTGAGGAACACTGAAGCTTTCTTT. Translated, it gives CASSLVRNTEAFF.

V and J are TRBV12-3 or TRBV12-4 and TRBJ1-1; D is undetermined. Trimming removed 6 bases from V and 0 bases from J, with 11 bases in between. The CDR3 runs to 14 residues. The CDR3 protein is CASRPSSMNTEAFF. CDR3 bases: TGTGCCAGCAGGCCCAGTTCTATGAACACTGAAGCTTTCTTT.

The V call is TRBV5-5, the J call TRBJ1-2, with D uncertain. V lost 2 bases to trimming and J lost 6 bases, with 11 bases between them. Germline CDR1 and CDR2: SGHKS and YYEKEE (reference sequence). This CDR3 is built from 13 residues. The CDR3 sequence: CASSFDIRNGYTF. DNA of the CDR3: TGTGCCAGCAGCTTTGACATTCGGAATGGCTACACCTTC.

CDR3 sequence reads: CASRIPFRGAHSYEQYF. The CDR3 nucleotides read TGTGCCAGCAGGATCCCCTTTAGGGGGGCCCACTCCTACGAGCAGTACTTC. The J gene is TRBJ2-7, the V gene TRBV11-2; TRBD1 or TRBD2 may be the D gene (6 bases each). The CDR3 is made up of 17 amino acids. Germline CDR1 and CDR2: SGHAT and FQNNGV. V was clipped by 6 bases and J by 0 bases, with 21 bases between them.

The chain joins TRBV7-8 to TRBJ2-3; 7 nucleotides agree with TRBD1. V was pared by 5 bases and J by 5 bases, with 7 bases of the junction left unmatched. The length of the CDR3 is 14 residues. Per the germline V gene, CDR1 is SGHVS and CDR2 is FQNEAQ. The CDR3 sequence is CASSRNRGEDTQYF. For the CDR3, the DNA is TGTGCCAGCAGCCGAAACAGGGGCGAAGATACGCAGTATTTT.

To note about this clonotype: This clone may be a read error of a much larger clone one base away. The CDR3 ends on some other residue instead of the conserved phenylalanine or tryptophan, so this is likely a read error. This rearrangement joins TRBV29-1 to TRBJ1-2, with D perhaps TRBD1 (6 bases). Germline V gene sequence: CDR1 SQVTM, CDR2 ANQGSEA. Trimming shortened V by 7 bases and J by 3 bases, and 15 bases separated the two germline ends. This CDR3 spans 13 amino acids. The CDR3 region is CSGSEGTYYGYTI. The DNA for the CDR3 is TGCAGCGGTTCAGAAGGGACATACTATGGCTACACCATC.

This clonotype has only a few counts. The chain uses TRBV6-5 and TRBJ2-5, with unresolved D. The CDR3 is 10 amino acids. Germline V gene lookup returns CDR1 MNHEY and CDR2 SVGAGI. V lost 6 bases and J 3 bases, leaving 2 bases between the germline ends. CDR3: CASREETQYF. CDR3 coding DNA: TGTGCCAGCAGGGAAGAGACCCAGTACTTC.